What follows are 22 T cell receptor beta chains derived from one specimen sequenced in a study of radiation and T cells in renal cell carcinoma. Profiled with immunoSEQ multiplex PCR; TCRdb holds only in-frame clones, not every one. The sample consists of roughly 120,000 clones, around 80% of them appearing once. Stated time point: baseline pretreatment blood. The treatment: 15 Gy SBRT to primary tumor, nephrectomy 4 weeks later. The specimen comprised blood, sampled from a patient whose treatment included radiotherapy and nephrectomy. The receptors come from a woman in her fifties or sixties with renal cell carcinoma.

In regard to this clone: This could be a read error, since a much larger clone is one nucleotide away. Other DNA sequences from this sample encode an identical CDR3 as well. This chain connects TRBV9 to TRBJ1-1; perhaps TRBD1 as D (6 bases). Germline V gene lookup returns CDR1 SGDLS and CDR2 YYNGEE. This CDR3 contains 15 residues. In nucleotides, the CDR3 is TGTGCCAGCAGCCCATATCAGGGGCTGAATACTGAAGCTTTCTTT. Its protein product is CASSPYQGLNTEAFF.

This clone came up once. This chain joins TRBV7-8 and TRBJ2-1, with TRBD2 as a possible D gene (6 bases). V was clipped by 1 base and J by 0 bases, with 10 bases between them. CDR3 size: 16 residues. Germline values: CDR1 SGHVS, CDR2 FQNEAQ. The CDR3 loop reads CASSLVGRGSYNEQFF. The CDR3 coding sequence is TGTGCCAGCAGCTTAGTCGGGAGAGGCTCCTACAATGAGCAGTTCTTC.

This sequence joins TRBV27 and TRBJ2-1; D could derive from TRBD1 or TRBD2 (5 bases each). Trimming removed 6 bases at V and 4 bases at J, with 19 bases between. The CDR3 contains 16 residues. CDR1 MNHEY and CDR2 SMNVEV come from the germline V gene (reference sequence). Here the CDR3 reads CASRFQGVGSYNEQFF. The CDR3 nucleotides are TGTGCCAGCAGGTTTCAGGGAGTGGGGTCTTACAATGAGCAGTTCTTC.

This chain links TRBV11-2 with TRBJ1-2; TRBD1 agrees at 8 bases. Trimming cost V 1 base and J 4 bases; bases outside gene matches: 5. The CDR3 runs to 15 residues. CDR1 and CDR2 (germline): SGHAT, FQNNGV. CDR3 DNA sequence: TGTGCCAGCAGCTTAGGGGCAGGGGGCGGCTATGGCTACACCTTC. Its protein is CASSLGAGGGYGYTF.

V usage is TRBV18 and J usage is TRBJ2-1; D is perhaps TRBD1 (6 bases). Trimming removed 5 bases from V and 9 bases from J, with 14 bases in between. The germline gives CDR1 KGHSH, CDR2 LQKENI. The CDR3 contains 13 residues. CDR3: CASSTGKVSEQFF. CDR3 nucleotides: TGTGCCAGCTCAACAGGGAAAGTAAGTGAGCAGTTCTTC.

The chain employs TRBV13 and TRBJ2-3, with 13 nucleotides matching TRBD2. With 3 bases clipped from V and 3 bases from J, the junction kept 12 bases outside the gene matches. The CDR3 runs 19 residues. Germline CDR1 and CDR2: PRHDT and FYEKMQ (reference sequence). The CDR3 is CASSFGLAGEEYWTDTQYF. The CDR3 region has the DNA TGTGCCAGCAGCTTCGGACTAGCGGGAGAGGAGTACTGGACAGATACGCAGTATTTT. The variable domain in full, with the rest retrieved from reference TRBV13 and TRBJ2-3, is AAGVIQSPRHLIKEKRETATLKCYPIPRHDTVYWYQQGPGQDPQFLISFYEKMQSDKGSIPDRFSAQQFSDYHSELNMSSLELGDSALYFCASSFGLAGEEYWTDTQYFGPGTRLTVL.

The genes are TRBV6-5 and TRBJ2-7, with D possibly matching TRBD1 (7 bases). The CDR3 spans 14 residues. Trimming cost V 7 bases and J 4 bases, with 17 bases left between them. The germline V gene encodes CDR1 MNHEY and CDR2 SVGAGI. The CDR3 DNA follows: TGTGCCAGCACGAGCGGGCAGGGGGGTTACGAGCAGTACTTC. Translating gives CASTSGQGGYEQYF.

CDR3: CAISPSDRARMNTEAFF. In nucleotides, the CDR3 is TGTGCCATCAGTCCTAGTGACAGGGCCCGTATGAACACTGAAGCTTTCTTT. The genes are TRBV10-3 and TRBJ1-1, with TRBD1 identical over 7 bases. This CDR3 comprises 17 residues. V dropped 5 bases and J dropped 0; count of bases not matched to a gene: 12. Germline CDR1 is ENHRY and CDR2 is SYGVKD.

This clone appeared a few times. The chain uses TRBV15 and TRBJ2-7; D is unresolved. Trimming left V 3 bases short and J 1 base short, with 7 bases between. The CDR3 totals 13 residues. Germline loops: CDR1 LNHNV, CDR2 YYDKDF (reference sequence). CDR3 amino acids: CATSRDTSYEQYF. In nucleotides, the CDR3 is TGTGCCACCAGCAGGGATACTTCCTACGAGCAGTACTTC.

This sequence joins TRBV23-1 and TRBJ1-5; D gene uncertain. TRBV23-1 is classed as an ORF, of uncertain function. V was pared by 4 bases and J by 3 bases, with 16 bases between. The CDR3 sequence is 16 residues long. For the CDR3, the DNA is TGCGCCAGCAGTCCCGCAGACTGTCCCCTCAATCAGCCCCAGCATTTT. It is translated as CASSPADCPLNQPQHF.

This clone occurred once. The rearrangement joins TRBV7-3 to TRBJ1-3; a possible D gene is TRBD1 (5 bases). Between the trimmed V and J ends, which lost 1 base and 4 bases, there was a span of 14 bases. The CDR3 is 16 residues long. Germline loops: CDR1 SGHTA, CDR2 FQGTGA. This CDR3 reads CASSLIGGRSGNTIYF. In DNA, the CDR3 is TGTGCCAGCAGCTTAATTGGGGGACGGTCGGGAAACACCATATATTTT.

The chain recombines TRBV6-1 with TRBJ1-6, with D unresolved. The V end lost 4 bases, the J end lost 10 bases, and 8 bases lay between the germline ends. The CDR3 has 12 residues. Per the germline V gene, CDR1 is MNHNS and CDR2 is SASEGT. CDR3 in amino acids: CASSARYSPLHF. CDR3 DNA sequence: TGTGCCAGCAGTGCTCGGTACTCACCCCTCCACTTT.

CDR3 bases: TGTGCCAGCAGCCCCACAGGGTCGGGCACTGAAGCTTTCTTT. Translation gives CASSPTGSGTEAFF. The V call is TRBV7-3, the J call TRBJ1-1; perhaps TRBD1 as D (6 bases). V lost 5 bases and J lost 4, with 14 bases in between. The CDR3 length is 14 residues. Germline-derived CDR1 and CDR2 are SGHTA and FQGTGA.

The chain joins TRBV5-1 to TRBJ2-1, with TRBD1 as a possible D gene (6 bases). The germline V gene has CDR1 SGHRS and CDR2 YFSETQ. Trimming cost V 2 bases and J 3 bases, with 12 bases left between them. The CDR3 is 15 amino acids. The CDR3 DNA is TGCGCCAGCAGCTTACGGCAGGGGTACTACAATGAGCAGTTCTTC. It yields the protein CASSLRQGYYNEQFF.

J is TRBJ2-7 and V is TRBV19; tentatively, D is TRBD2 (5 bases). This CDR3 has 14 residues. Trimming shortened V by 3 bases and J by 3 bases, and 12 bases separated the two germline ends. Germline CDR1 reads LNHDA; CDR2 reads SQIVND (reference sequence). CDR3 coding DNA: TGTGCCAGTAGTATGAACACTAGAATCTACGAGCAGTACTTC. Protein product: CASSMNTRIYEQYF.

The CDR3: CASSLGLNGAQYF. Written as DNA, the CDR3 is TGTGCCAGCAGCCTTGGACTGAATGGGGCGCAGTATTTT. The chain is built from TRBV5-4 and TRBJ2-3; tentative D call: TRBD2 (5 bases). Germline CDR1 SGHNT, CDR2 YYREEE (reference sequence). The CDR3 length is 13 residues. Trimming took 4 bases from V and 10 from J, leaving 16 bases between them.

The chain carries TRBV5-1 and TRBJ1-5; 7 bases align to TRBD1. V shed 3 bases, J shed 2 bases, and the junction held 2 bases outside the gene matches. Looked up from germline, CDR1 is SGHRS and CDR2 is YFSETQ. This CDR3 spans 14 amino acids. The CDR3 loop is CASSSGTGNQPQHF. DNA of the CDR3: TGCGCCAGCAGCTCGGGGACAGGCAATCAGCCCCAGCATTTT.

The chain recombines TRBV9 with TRBJ2-7, with a weak D call TRBD2 (6 bases). Germline CDR1 and CDR2: SGDLS and YYNGEE. The CDR3 covers 13 residues. V was cut by 4 bases and J by 3 bases, with 11 bases left in between. The CDR3 is CASSPSGSYEQYF. The CDR3 bases are TGTGCCAGCAGCCCTTCCGGGAGCTACGAGCAGTACTTC.

V is TRBV7-6 and J is TRBJ2-2; D is uncertain. The CDR3 has 12 amino acids. The germline V gene encodes CDR1 SGHVS and CDR2 FNYEAQ. The V end lost 2 bases, the J end lost 4 bases, and 2 bases lay between the germline ends. The DNA of the CDR3 is TGTGCCAGCAGCTTAAGCACCGGGGAGCTGTTTTTT. The encoded protein is CASSLSTGELFF.

This clone was seen just once. V gene TRBV7-9 combines with J gene TRBJ1-2, with no clear D. The V gene lost 10 bases and the J gene lost 6 bases, with 15 bases spanning the gap. In germline, CDR1 is SEHNR, CDR2 FQNEAQ (reference sequence). This CDR3 spans 12 amino acids. CDR3 sequence (DNA): TGTGCCACCGTAGGAATGGTTGATGGCTACACCTTC. Amino acids: CATVGMVDGYTF.

V usage is TRBV10-3 and J usage is TRBJ1-4, with D unresolved. CDR3 length: 13 residues. Trimming shortened V by 4 bases and J by 5 bases, and 8 bases separated the two germline ends. CDR1 is ENHRY and CDR2 is SYGVKD in the germline V gene. CDR3 bases: TGTGCCATCAGTGGAAGGATGAATGAAAAACTGTTTTTT. This translates into CAISGRMNEKLFF.

Only a few counts were recorded for this clone. This chain uses TRBV6-5 with TRBJ2-3, with 7 bases that match TRBD2. Germline V gene data show CDR1 as MNHEY and CDR2 as SVGAGI. Trimming removed 8 bases from V and 2 bases from J; junction bases left unmatched: 4. The CDR3 runs to 13 residues. CDR3 protein: CASGLGHTDTQYF. The CDR3 region has the DNA TGTGCCAGCGGACTAGGCCACACAGATACGCAGTATTTT.